A few counts support the clone carrying this TCR beta chain. This record comes from a study of blood T cell repertoires in COVID-19. Study-level information: Sites across the United States, Italy and Spain contributed samples from acute and convalescent COVID-19.

Germline V lookup: CDR1 SNHLY, CDR2 FYNNEI. Trimming cost V 6 bases and J 0 bases; bases outside gene matches: 9. The CDR3 consists of 17 residues. Profiled with immunoSEQ multiplex PCR; TCRdb holds only in-frame clones, not every one. The repertoire holds roughly 700,000 clones, approximately 90% seen once, with approximately 0.25% in the top ten. The chain recombines TRBV2 with TRBJ1-3; 9 bases fit TRBD1. This TCR was recovered from a young woman with acute or convalescent COVID-19. Material for sequencing was peripheral blood. CDR3 sequence reads: CASSGQRDRVSGNTIYF. The CDR3 DNA sequence: TGTGCCAGCAGCGGCCAGAGGGACAGGGTCTCTGGAAACACCATATATTTT.